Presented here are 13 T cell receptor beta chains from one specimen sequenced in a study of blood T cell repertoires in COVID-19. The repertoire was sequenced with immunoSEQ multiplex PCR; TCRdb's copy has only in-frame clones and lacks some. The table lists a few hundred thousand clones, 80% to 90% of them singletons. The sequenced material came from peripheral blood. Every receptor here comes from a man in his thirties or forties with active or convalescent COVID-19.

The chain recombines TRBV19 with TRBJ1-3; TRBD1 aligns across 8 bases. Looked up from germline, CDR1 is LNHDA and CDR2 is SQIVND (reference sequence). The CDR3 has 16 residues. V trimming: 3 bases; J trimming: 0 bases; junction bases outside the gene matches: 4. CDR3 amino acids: CASSIGTGPSGNTIYF. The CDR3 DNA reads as TGTGCCAGTAGTATCGGGACAGGCCCCTCTGGAAACACCATATATTTT.

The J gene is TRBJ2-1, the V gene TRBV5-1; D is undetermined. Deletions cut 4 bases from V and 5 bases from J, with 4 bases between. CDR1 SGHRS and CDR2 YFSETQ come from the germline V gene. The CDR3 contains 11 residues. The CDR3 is CASSLDNEQFF. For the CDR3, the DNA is TGCGCCAGCAGCCTCGACAATGAGCAGTTCTTC.

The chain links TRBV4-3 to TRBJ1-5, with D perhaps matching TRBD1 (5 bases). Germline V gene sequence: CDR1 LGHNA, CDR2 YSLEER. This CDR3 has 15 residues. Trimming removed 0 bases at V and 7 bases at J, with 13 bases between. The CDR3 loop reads CASSQEHQGWQPQHF. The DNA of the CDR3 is TGCGCCAGCAGCCAAGAGCATCAGGGTTGGCAGCCCCAGCATTTT.

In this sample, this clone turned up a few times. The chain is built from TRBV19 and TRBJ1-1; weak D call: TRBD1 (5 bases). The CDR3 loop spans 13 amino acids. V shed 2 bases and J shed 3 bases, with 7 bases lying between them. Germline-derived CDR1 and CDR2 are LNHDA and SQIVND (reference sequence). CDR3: CASSIYRYTEAFF. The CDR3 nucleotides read TGTGCCAGTAGTATATACAGGTACACTGAAGCTTTCTTT.

DNA for the CDR3: TGTGCCACCAGCTCAGTTAATTCACCCCTCCACTTT. Residues: CATSSVNSPLHF. The gene calls are TRBV15 and TRBJ1-6; D unclear. V dropped 5 bases and J dropped 6 bases, with 5 bases sitting between them. The germline V gene has CDR1 LNHNV and CDR2 YYDKDF (reference sequence). CDR3 size: 12 residues.

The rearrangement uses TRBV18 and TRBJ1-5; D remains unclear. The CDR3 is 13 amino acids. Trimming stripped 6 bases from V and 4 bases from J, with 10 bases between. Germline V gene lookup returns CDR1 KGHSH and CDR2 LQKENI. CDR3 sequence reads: CASSLPGNQPQHF. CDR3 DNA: TGTGCCAGCTCGCTACCGGGGAATCAGCCCCAGCATTTT.

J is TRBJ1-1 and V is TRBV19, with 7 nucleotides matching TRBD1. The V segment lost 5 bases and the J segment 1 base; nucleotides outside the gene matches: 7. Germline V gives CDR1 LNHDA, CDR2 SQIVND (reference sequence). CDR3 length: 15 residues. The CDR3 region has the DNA TGTGCCAGTAGTCCCCGGGGACAGCCGAACACTGAAGCTTTCTTT. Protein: CASSPRGQPNTEAFF.

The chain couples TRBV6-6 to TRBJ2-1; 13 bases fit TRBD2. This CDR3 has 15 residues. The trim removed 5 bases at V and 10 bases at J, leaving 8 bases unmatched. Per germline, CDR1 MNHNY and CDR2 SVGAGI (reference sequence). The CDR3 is CASSATSGGAGEQFF. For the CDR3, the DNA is TGTGCCAGCAGTGCCACTAGCGGGGGGGCTGGAGAGCAGTTCTTC.

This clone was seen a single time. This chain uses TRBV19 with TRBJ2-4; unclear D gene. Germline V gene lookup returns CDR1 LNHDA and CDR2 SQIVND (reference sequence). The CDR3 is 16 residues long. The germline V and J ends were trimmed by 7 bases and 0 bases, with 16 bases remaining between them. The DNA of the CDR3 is TGTGCCAGTATTGAGGTGTGGGTGCTAGCCAAAAACATTCAGTACTTC. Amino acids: CASIEVWVLAKNIQYF.

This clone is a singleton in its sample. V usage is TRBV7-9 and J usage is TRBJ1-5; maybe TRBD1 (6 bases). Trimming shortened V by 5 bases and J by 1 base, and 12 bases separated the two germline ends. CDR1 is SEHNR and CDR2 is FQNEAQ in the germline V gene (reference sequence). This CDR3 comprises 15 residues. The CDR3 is CASSKEGGSNQPQHF. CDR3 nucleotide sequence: TGTGCCAGCAGCAAAGAGGGGGGGAGCAATCAGCCCCAGCATTTT.

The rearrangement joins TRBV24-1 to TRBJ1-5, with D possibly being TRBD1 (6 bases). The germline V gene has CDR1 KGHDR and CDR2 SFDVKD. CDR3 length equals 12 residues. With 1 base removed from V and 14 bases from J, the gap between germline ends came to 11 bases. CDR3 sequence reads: CATSDFAGVKHF. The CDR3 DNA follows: TGTGCCACCAGTGATTTTGCAGGGGTGAAGCATTTT.

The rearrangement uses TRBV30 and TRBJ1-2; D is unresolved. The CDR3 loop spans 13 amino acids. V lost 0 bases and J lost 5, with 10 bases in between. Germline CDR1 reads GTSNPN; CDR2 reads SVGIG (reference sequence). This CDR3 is CAWSVNPRYGYTF. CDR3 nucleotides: TGTGCCTGGAGTGTCAACCCACGGTATGGCTACACCTTC. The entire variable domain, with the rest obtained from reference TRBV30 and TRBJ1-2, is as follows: SQTIHQWPATLVQPVGSPLSLECTVEGTSNPNLYWYRQAAGRGLQLLFYSVGIGQISSEVPQNLSASRPQDRQFILSSKKLLLSDSGFYLCAWSVNPRYGYTFGSGTRLTVV.

The CDR3 is CASSDSSGGSHTQYF. CDR3 DNA: TGTGCCAGCAGTGATTCTAGCGGGGGGTCACATACGCAGTATTTT. This sequence joins TRBV6-4 and TRBJ2-3; 11 positions match TRBD2. The V segment lost 3 bases and the J segment 7 bases; nucleotides outside the gene matches: 6. CDR1 is MRHNA and CDR2 is SNTAGT in the germline V gene. The CDR3 is 15 amino acids.